A single sample is the source of the 25 T cell receptor beta chains below, sequenced in a study of blood T cell repertoires in COVID-19. The method was immunoSEQ multiplex PCR; TCRdb's version includes in-frame clones alone and lacks a portion of them. The sample records approximately 200,000 clones, around 94% being singletons. What was sequenced was peripheral blood. The source is a man between 25 and 39 years old with COVID-19, enrolled during active disease.

This rearrangement joins TRBV6-5 to TRBJ2-7, with TRBD1 matching over 10 bases. The length of the CDR3 is 15 residues. Trimming took 2 bases from V and 2 from J; bases not matched to a gene: 3. CDR1 and CDR2 from the germline V gene are MNHEY and SVGAGI. The CDR3 nucleotides are TGTGCCAGCAGTTACGGGACAGGGGTTCCCTACGAGCAGTACTTC. This encodes CASSYGTGVPYEQYF.

V usage is TRBV10-1 and J usage is TRBJ1-1; 8 positions match TRBD1. This CDR3 is built from 14 residues. From germline, CDR1 is WNHNN and CDR2 SYGVQD (reference sequence). J gave up 1 base and V 5 bases, and 3 bases lay outside the gene matches. CDR3 in amino acids: CASSPTGGNTEAFF. In nucleotides, the CDR3 is TGCGCCAGCAGTCCAACAGGGGGGAACACTGAAGCTTTCTTT.

V gene TRBV9 combines with J gene TRBJ1-2; D is perhaps TRBD1 (6 bases). The CDR3 is made up of 15 amino acids. The V and J ends lost 3 bases and 2 bases respectively, with 14 bases between them. Germline CDR1 is SGDLS and CDR2 is YYNGEE. The CDR3 reads CASSADSLVNYGYTF. Written as DNA, the CDR3 is TGTGCCAGCAGCGCGGACAGTCTCGTCAACTATGGCTACACCTTC.

This chain's CDR3 is CASSYGGVDEKLFF. CDR3 in DNA: TGTGCCAGCAGTTATGGAGGGGTGGACGAAAAACTGTTTTTT. The rearrangement uses TRBV6-2 or TRBV6-3 and TRBJ1-4; tentative D call: TRBD1 (5 bases). The germline CDR1 and CDR2 sequences are MNHEY and SVGEGT. Trimming left V 3 bases short and J 8 bases short, with 13 bases between. The CDR3 has 14 amino acids.

The chain has TRBV29-1 and TRBJ2-5, with TRBD2 identical over 7 bases. After removal of 4 bases from V and 2 bases from J, the junction contained 7 bases not matched to a gene. The germline gives CDR1 SQVTM, CDR2 ANQGSEA. This CDR3 region has 14 residues. CDR3 region: CSVGPSGLQETQYF. Here the CDR3 DNA reads TGCAGCGTTGGGCCTAGCGGATTACAAGAGACCCAGTACTTC.

This CDR3 reads CASSQPGKDTEAFF. The CDR3 coding sequence is TGTGCCAGCAGCCAACCAGGGAAGGACACTGAAGCTTTCTTT. The gene calls are TRBV3-1 (or the pseudogene TRBV3-2) and TRBJ1-1, with a possible D match to TRBD1 (5 bases). The V end was cut by 2 bases, the J end by 3 bases, with 10 bases between. CDR3 length: 14 residues. Germline assignment: CDR1 LGHDT and CDR2 YNNKEL (reference sequence).

The chain links TRBV9 to TRBJ2-1, with 8 nucleotides matching TRBD2. The CDR3 runs 17 residues. The V and J ends lost 0 bases and 7 bases, in that order; junction bases with no gene match: 12. CDR1 and CDR2 from the germline V gene are SGDLS and YYNGEE. Here the CDR3 DNA reads TGTGCCAGCAGCGTAGGAGGAGGGACTAGTCCCCAGAATGAGCAGTTCTTC. Amino acid sequence: CASSVGGGTSPQNEQFF. Complete variable domain (other parts from reference TRBV9 and TRBJ2-1): DSGVTQTPKHLITATGQRVTLRCSPRSGDLSVYWYQQSLDQGLQFLIQYYNGEERAKGNILERFSAQQFPDLHSELNLSSLELGDSALYFCASSVGGGTSPQNEQFFGPGTRLTVL.

This clone was seen just once. V is TRBV7-9 and J is TRBJ1-2, with D possibly matching TRBD1 (6 bases). Germline CDR1 and CDR2: SEHNR and FQNEAQ (reference sequence). The CDR3 runs 17 residues. V dropped 5 bases and J dropped 7 bases, with 26 bases sitting between them. DNA for the CDR3: TGTGCCAGCAGCCGGAGGGGGGGACTATCTACGGAATCTGGCTACACCTTC. Translating gives CASSRRGGLSTESGYTF.

The rearrangement uses TRBV9 and TRBJ2-3; the match to TRBD2 covers 7 bases. Germline assignment: CDR1 SGDLS and CDR2 YYNGEE. The CDR3 contains 16 residues. V lost 4 bases and J lost 2; bases outside the gene matches: 10. The chain's CDR3 is CASSQTPGGHTDTQYF. DNA for the CDR3: TGTGCCAGCAGCCAGACGCCGGGAGGCCACACAGATACGCAGTATTTT.

The CDR3 sequence is CASSMSSRGGPDTQYF. CDR3 bases: TGTGCCAGTAGTATGAGTTCGAGAGGGGGCCCAGATACGCAGTATTTT. The V call is TRBV19, the J call TRBJ2-3; 7 bases map to TRBD1. The CDR3 covers 16 residues. The trim removed 3 bases at V and 4 bases at J, leaving 10 bases unmatched. Germline V gene lookup returns CDR1 LNHDA and CDR2 SQIVND (reference sequence).

The chain carries TRBV4-1 and TRBJ2-2; D is perhaps TRBD2 (5 bases). The ends were cut back, 4 bases at V and 7 bases at J, with 10 bases in the middle. This CDR3 is 13 amino acids long. Germline assignment: CDR1 MGHRA and CDR2 YSYEKL. CDR3 coding DNA: TGCGCCAGCAGCCGAGGGCTGGGCGGGGAGCTGTTTTTT. This translates into CASSRGLGGELFF.

The chain links TRBV18 to TRBJ1-1; no firm D call. The CDR3 is made up of 13 amino acids. Germline V gives CDR1 KGHSH, CDR2 LQKENI. The V end was cut by 2 bases, the J end by 4 bases, with 8 bases between. CDR3 DNA: TGTGCCAGCTCACCAGCGGTGGGCACTGAAGCTTTCTTT. Its translation is CASSPAVGTEAFF.

The chain employs TRBV3-1 (or the pseudogene TRBV3-2) and TRBJ1-2; TRBD1 agrees at 8 bases. V was pared by 2 bases and J by 6 bases, with 11 bases of the junction left unmatched. Germline V gene sequence: CDR1 LGHDT, CDR2 YNNKEL (reference sequence). The CDR3 has 16 residues. CDR3 in amino acids: CASSQSGQGMRNGYTF. The CDR3 DNA is TGTGCCAGCAGCCAATCCGGACAGGGTATGAGGAATGGCTACACCTTC.

This clone showed up just once. The DNA of the CDR3 is TGTGCCAGCAGCGTTAAAATCTCTGGAAACACCATATATTTT. This sequence encodes CASSVKISGNTIYF. The rearrangement joins TRBV2 to TRBJ1-3; no definite D call. This CDR3 comprises 14 residues. Germline loops: CDR1 SNHLY, CDR2 FYNNEI. V lost 6 bases to trimming and J lost 0 bases, with 9 bases between them.

This rearrangement joins TRBV6-5 to TRBJ1-3, with a possible D match to TRBD1 (6 bases). Germline loops: CDR1 MNHEY, CDR2 SVGAGI. This CDR3 is built from 15 residues. Trimming took 2 bases from V and 3 from J, leaving 11 bases between them. The CDR3 DNA follows: TGTGCCAGCAGTTACGGGCAGGGGAGTGGAAACACCATATATTTT. Protein: CASSYGQGSGNTIYF.

The V call is TRBV19, the J call TRBJ1-6, with TRBD1 matching over 7 bases. Trimming cost V 8 bases and J 9 bases; bases outside gene matches: 13. The CDR3 runs to 15 residues. From germline, CDR1 is LNHDA and CDR2 SQIVND (reference sequence). The CDR3 bases are TGTGCCAGTGGTTTCACCGACAGGGCGCCTTCACCCCTCCACTTT. The encoded protein is CASGFTDRAPSPLHF.

The chain is built from TRBV4-2 and TRBJ2-2, with D maybe TRBD1 (6 bases). CDR3 length: 14 residues. Germline lookup yields CDR1 LGHNA and CDR2 YNFKEQ. V was cut by 8 bases and J by 0 bases, with 10 bases left in between. CDR3 bases: TGTGCCAGCGTACAGGGATCGAACACCGGGGAGCTGTTTTTT. Residues: CASVQGSNTGELFF.

This clone was seen just once. The chain links TRBV19 to TRBJ1-3; D uncertain. Germline CDR1 and CDR2: LNHDA and SQIVND (reference sequence). Trimming removed 3 bases from V and 0 bases from J, with 9 bases in between. The CDR3 has 15 residues. CDR3 nucleotide sequence: TGTGCCAGTAGTATCTGGGCGCACTCTGGAAACACCATATATTTT. Translating gives CASSIWAHSGNTIYF.

The V and J genes are TRBV27 and TRBJ1-1, with a weak D call TRBD1 (6 bases). With 5 bases removed from V and 3 bases from J, the gap between germline ends came to 13 bases. CDR1 and CDR2 (germline): MNHEY, SMNVEV (reference sequence). The CDR3 is 14 residues long. The CDR3 region is CASSLEDSHTEAFF. As DNA, the CDR3 is TGTGCCAGCAGTCTAGAGGACAGCCACACTGAAGCTTTCTTT.

The chain employs TRBV5-4 and TRBJ1-2; D perhaps matches TRBD1 (5 bases). CDR3 length: 14 residues. Germline-derived CDR1 and CDR2 are SGHNT and YYREEE (reference sequence). Trimming took 3 bases from V and 7 from J, leaving 16 bases between them. CDR3 nucleotides: TGTGCCAGCAGCTCCGGTACGCGGGGCTTTGGCTACACCTTC. Encoded protein: CASSSGTRGFGYTF.

The chain is built from TRBV7-3 and TRBJ1-1; D uncertain. CDR1 is SGHTA, CDR2 FQGTGA, per germline. The CDR3 has 11 residues. V was clipped by 5 bases and J by 1 base, with 2 bases between them. The CDR3 is CASSQNTEAFF. CDR3 DNA sequence: TGTGCCAGCAGCCAGAACACTGAAGCTTTCTTT. The full variable domain, with the rest looked up from reference TRBV7-3 and TRBJ1-1, is GAGVSQTPSNKVTEKGKYVELRCDPISGHTALYWYRQSLGQGPEFLIYFQGTGAADDSGLPNDRFFAVRPEGSVSTLKIQRTERGDSAVYLCASSQNTEAFFGQGTRLTVV.

The chain employs TRBV9 and TRBJ1-2; D remains ambiguous. Germline CDR1 is SGDLS and CDR2 is YYNGEE. This CDR3 has 12 amino acids. Trimming took 4 bases from V and 7 from J, leaving 11 bases between them. This CDR3 is CASSPVVSGYTF. The CDR3 nucleotides read TGTGCCAGCAGCCCCGTTGTTAGTGGCTACACCTTC.

The V and J genes are TRBV5-5 and TRBJ2-3; possibly TRBD2 for D (7 bases). Deletions cut 0 bases from V and 0 bases from J, with 14 bases between. Germline assignment: CDR1 SGHKS and CDR2 YYEKEE (reference sequence). The CDR3 sequence is 17 residues long. CDR3 in DNA: TGTGCCAGCAGCTTGGGGCTGCGGGGGCTTAGCACAGATACGCAGTATTTT. Amino acid sequence: CASSLGLRGLSTDTQYF.

V and J are TRBV18 and TRBJ1-2; no definite D call. Trimming left V 1 base short and J 4 bases short, with 13 bases between. The germline CDR1 and CDR2 sequences are KGHSH and LQKENI. This CDR3 contains 15 residues. CDR3 loop: CASSPLETTSYGYTF. The CDR3 bases are TGTGCCAGCTCACCACTTGAAACGACTAGCTATGGCTACACCTTC.

The V gene is TRBV3-1 (or the pseudogene TRBV3-2), the J gene TRBJ1-2, with TRBD1 matching over 9 bases. Germline CDR1 and CDR2: LGHDT and YNNKEL (reference sequence). Trimming took 0 bases from V and 8 from J; bases not matched to a gene: 13. CDR3 length: 17 amino acids. CDR3 bases: TGTGCCAGCAGCCAAGAACGGGGGGACAGGGCCCTTAGGGGCTACACCTTC. Protein sequence: CASSQERGDRALRGYTF.